What follows are 26 T cell receptor beta chains derived from one specimen sequenced in a study of tumor-infiltrating lymphocytes in primary liver carcinoma. In addition to blood RNA drawn from unsorted whole blood, germline DNA was extracted. With a constant-region primer, TCR beta cDNA was made from about 0.5 ug of total RNA. Libraries of TCR beta came from three nested multiplex PCR rounds with slightly modified ARM-PCR. The opening two PCR rounds, approximately 10 cycles each, paired TRBV1-TRBV30 forward primers with a C-beta reverse primer. TCRdb reprocessed the multiplex PCR reads via MiXCR and lists one record per CDR3 protein. This repertoire shows some 200,000 distinct CDR3 sequences, around three fifths found once; its top ten account for around 7.1%. Sequences were obtained from peripheral blood. All receptors derive from a woman in her sixties with primary liver carcinoma and hepatitis B virus infection.

About this clonotype itself: The junction shows a germline mismatch at one end, possibly a read error. The V and J genes are TRBV11-2 and TRBJ2-7; 7 nucleotides align to TRBD1. This CDR3 comprises 14 residues. Germline V lookup: CDR1 SGHAT, CDR2 FQNNGV. The CDR3 DNA reads TGTGCCAGCAGCAAGGGACAGTTCTCCTACGAGCAATACTTC. Its protein is CASSKGQFSYEQYF.

This clonotype was counted many times. The chain links TRBV30 to TRBJ1-1; no clear D gene. V shed 5 bases and J shed 4 bases, with 11 bases lying between them. The CDR3 contains 12 residues. The germline gives CDR1 GTSNPN, CDR2 SVGIG (reference sequence). CDR3: CAWLILGTEAFF. CDR3 DNA: TGTGCCTGGTTAATCCTGGGCACTGAAGCTTTCTTT. The entire variable domain, with the rest obtained from reference TRBV30 and TRBJ1-1, is as follows: SQTIHQWPATLVQPVGSPLSLECTVEGTSNPNLYWYRQAAGRGLQLLFYSVGIGQISSEVPQNLSASRPQDRQFILSSKKLLLSDSGFYLCAWLILGTEAFFGQGTRLTVV.

Many counts were recorded for this clonotype. J is TRBJ1-1 and V is TRBV5-6, with TRBD1 as a possible D gene (5 bases). This CDR3 contains 12 residues. Germline CDR1 is SGHDT and CDR2 is YYEEEE. The V end was cut by 3 bases, the J end by 4 bases, with 7 bases between. The CDR3 is CASSWTSTEAFF. For the CDR3, the DNA is TGTGCCAGCAGCTGGACAAGCACTGAAGCTTTCTTT.

This clonotype came up a few times. The J gene is TRBJ2-7, the V gene TRBV7-3, with D possibly TRBD1 on 5 matching bases. The CDR3 contains 12 residues. V was clipped by 3 bases and J by 5 bases, with 8 bases between them. Per germline, CDR1 SGHTA and CDR2 FQGTGA. CDR3 in amino acids: CASSFRVHEQYF. The CDR3 DNA reads as TGTGCCAGCAGCTTCAGGGTCCACGAGCAGTACTTC.

The table lists this clonotype with many counts. V is TRBV6-6 and J is TRBJ1-5; 7 nucleotides line up with TRBD1. Trimming took 4 bases from V and 14 from J; bases not matched to a gene: 8. The CDR3 consists of 12 residues. CDR1 and CDR2 from the germline V gene are MNHNY and SVGAGI (reference sequence). The CDR3 here is CASSFGTAPEHF. CDR3 DNA sequence: TGTGCCAGCAGTTTCGGGACAGCTCCCGAGCATTTT.

Remarks on this clonotype: The conserved phenylalanine or tryptophan normally closing the CDR3 is absent here, so this likely arose from a read error. The chain carries TRBV11-2 and TRBJ2-7; D is perhaps TRBD2 (5 bases). CDR3 length: 15 amino acids. CDR1 SGHAT and CDR2 FQNNGV come from the germline V gene. The CDR3 here is CASSLVVGSSDEQYL. Here the CDR3 DNA reads TGTGCCAGCAGCTTAGTCGTGGGGAGCTCCGACGAGCAGTACTTA.

With regard to this clonotype: This may come from a read error, since a much larger clone is one base off. The gene calls are TRBV10-3 and TRBJ2-3; D possibly corresponds to TRBD2 (7 bases). The germline gives CDR1 ENHRY, CDR2 SYGVKD. The CDR3 runs 13 residues. V was shortened by 6 bases and J by 7 bases, with 14 bases between the two germline ends. CDR3 sequence reads: CAIRGGGLNTQYF. CDR3 nucleotides: TGTGCCATCAGGGGGGGGGGCCTGAATACGCAGTATTTT.

With respect to this clonotype: Germline is not matched at one junction end, which may reflect a read error. The V call is TRBV11-2, the J call TRBJ2-5; D not certain. The CDR3 spans 12 residues. In germline, CDR1 is SGHAT, CDR2 FQNNGV. The CDR3 bases are TGTACCAGCAGCTTAGATGGGCGCAACCAGTACTTC. Translating gives CTSSLDGRNQYF.

This clonotype was seen a handful of times. The chain uses TRBV24-1 and TRBJ2-3; 9 bases are shared with TRBD2. The germline V gene encodes CDR1 KGHDR and CDR2 SFDVKD. The CDR3 length is 15 residues. The ends lost 7 bases at V and 3 bases at J; junction bases unmatched: 7. The CDR3 reads CATSNSGSGTDTQYF. In DNA, the CDR3 is TGTGCCACCAGCAATAGCGGGAGCGGAACAGATACGCAGTATTTT.

A note on this clonotype: The junction shows a germline mismatch at one end, possibly a read error. V gene TRBV7-3 combines with J gene TRBJ2-5; perhaps TRBD1 as D (6 bases). This CDR3 region has 13 residues. CDR1 is SGHTA and CDR2 is FQGTGA in the germline V gene. The CDR3 region is CASSTGQQETQYF. As DNA, the CDR3 is TGTGCCAGCAGCACCGGACAGCAAGAGACTCAGTACTTC. Supplemented by reference TRBV7-3 and TRBJ2-5, the full variable domain reads GAGVSQTPSNKVTEKGKYVELRCDPISGHTALYWYRQSLGQGPEFLIYFQGTGAADDSGLPNDRFFAVRPEGSVSTLKIQRTERGDSAVYLCASSTGQQETQYFGPGTRLLVL.

Concerning this clonotype: A much larger clonotype is one base distant, so this may be a read error. The chain couples TRBV6-6 to TRBJ2-5, with 10 bases identical to TRBD2. CDR1 MNHNY and CDR2 SVGAGI come from the germline V gene (reference sequence). This CDR3 is 17 amino acids long. The CDR3 loop reads CASSPGGGTSGIMAQHF. CDR3 nucleotides: TGTGCCAGCAGCCCCGGGGGTGGAACTAGCGGGATCATGGCCCAGCACTTC.

The sample holds many counts of this clonotype. The chain is built from TRBV12-3 or TRBV12-4 and TRBJ2-7; D is possibly TRBD1 (7 bases). V was trimmed by 3 bases and J by 6 bases, leaving 24 bases between them. The CDR3 length is 17 residues. The CDR3 loop reads CASSFAGKGAGSLEQYF. The CDR3 DNA sequence: TGTGCCAGCAGTTTTGCGGGTAAGGGGGCGGGAAGTCTCGAGCAGTACTTC.

About this clonotype itself: Its ends do not fully match the called genes, so a read error is possible. The chain is built from TRBV11-1 and TRBJ2-2; maybe TRBD2 (5 bases). This CDR3 has 16 amino acids. CDR1 is SGHAT, CDR2 FQDESV, per germline (reference sequence). In DNA form, the CDR3 reads TGTGCCAGCAGCTTAGCGGCAGGTCCTAACACCGGGAAGCTGTCTTTT. This translates into CASSLAAGPNTGKLSF.

The sample holds one count of this clonotype. The junction departs from the called germline gene at one end, perhaps through a read error. This rearrangement joins TRBV5-6 to TRBJ2-5; possible D gene TRBD1, 5 bases. The length of the CDR3 is 14 residues. From germline, CDR1 is SGHDT and CDR2 YYEEEE. CDR3 bases: TGTGCCAGCAGCTTGGCTATAGGGGTGGAGACCCGGTACTTC. Translating it yields CASSLAIGVETRYF.

The sample holds one count of this clonotype. This CDR3 reads CIVRVPANPEQYF. The CDR3 region has the DNA TGCATCGTCCGTGTGCCAGCTAATCCCGAGCAGTACTTC. This chain connects TRBV29-1 to TRBJ2-7; D remains unclear. The CDR3 has 13 amino acids. The germline CDR1 and CDR2 sequences are SQVTM and ANQGSEA.

As concerns this clonotype: As the CDR3 is not closed by the conserved phenylalanine or tryptophan, this likely results from a read error. The rearrangement joins TRBV4-2 to TRBJ2-4, with 8 bases lining up with TRBD2. This CDR3 is 20 amino acids long. Germline CDR1 reads LGHNA; CDR2 reads YNFKEQ. Written as DNA, the CDR3 is TGTGCTAGCAGCCAAGAGTCCCCTAACGGGAGGGTAGGGCCAGGAAACATTCAGTACCTC. Translated, it gives CASSQESPNGRVGPGNIQYL.

This clonotype was recorded a few times. CDR3 in amino acids: CSVHYRETQYF. CDR3 nucleotide sequence: TGCAGCGTTCATTACAGAGAGACCCAGTACTTC. The rearrangement uses TRBV29-1 and TRBJ2-5; D gene unclear. V lost 5 bases and J lost 4, with 8 bases in between. CDR1 is SQVTM, CDR2 ANQGSEA, per germline. The CDR3 has 11 residues.

The rearrangement links TRBV29-1 to TRBJ2-4, with 12 bases fitting TRBD2. The junction had 8 bases not matched to a gene; V was cut back by 7 bases and J by 7 bases. The CDR3 totals 14 residues. The germline V gene encodes CDR1 SQVTM and CDR2 ANQGSEA. CDR3 residues: CSAPGLAGNNIQYF. The CDR3 DNA sequence: TGCAGCGCACCGGGACTAGCGGGCAATAACATTCAGTACTTC.

This clonotype appeared a single time. No conserved phenylalanine or tryptophan is present at the end of the CDR3, so a read error is the likely explanation. This sequence joins TRBV5-8 and TRBJ2-7; possibly TRBD2 for D (5 bases). This CDR3 has 14 amino acids. The V end was cut by 3 bases, the J end by 4 bases, with 14 bases between. Per the germline V gene, CDR1 is SGHTS and CDR2 is YDEGEE. The CDR3: CASSSRTQTYEQYS. The CDR3 bases are TGTGCCAGCAGCTCCCGGACTCAAACTTACGAGCAGTACTCC.

This clonotype was counted only a few times. The chain is built from TRBV2 and TRBJ2-5; perhaps TRBD1 as D (5 bases). The CDR3 is 13 amino acids. Germline values: CDR1 SNHLY, CDR2 FYNNEI. The V end was cut by 7 bases, the J end by 2 bases, with 11 bases between. The CDR3 sequence is CASIQQVQETQYF. The CDR3 nucleotides read TGTGCCAGCATCCAACAGGTACAAGAGACCCAGTACTTC.

The count of this clonotype is one. V is TRBV20-1 and J is TRBJ1-2, with 10 bases identical to TRBD1. This CDR3 has 13 amino acids. Germline-derived CDR1 and CDR2 are DFQATT and SNEGSKA (reference sequence). J gave up 4 bases and V 6 bases, and 5 bases lay outside the gene matches. The CDR3 region is CSAPGQGSYGYTF. CDR3 sequence (DNA): TGCAGTGCCCCGGGACAGGGGAGCTATGGCTACACCTTC.

This clonotype was counted only a few times. Germline and junction disagree at one end, which may indicate a read error. The J gene is TRBJ2-1, the V gene TRBV11-2; D unclear. This CDR3 is 15 amino acids long. CDR1 SGHAT and CDR2 FQNNGV come from the germline V gene. The CDR3 DNA sequence: TGTGCCATCAGCTTAGTTCCAGAGTCCTACTATGAGCAGTTCTTC. Encoded protein: CAISLVPESYYEQFF.

Concerning this clonotype: The junction departs from the called germline gene at one end, perhaps through a read error. The gene calls are TRBV28 and TRBJ1-1, with D hard to call. From germline, CDR1 is MDHEN and CDR2 SYDVKM. The CDR3 runs to 12 residues. DNA for the CDR3: TGTGCCAGCAGTTTCCGAGCAGTTGAACCTTTCTTT. It translates to CASSFRAVEPFF.

The chain combines TRBV11-2 with TRBJ2-1, with 7 nucleotides matching TRBD2. This CDR3 has 13 residues. V lost 6 bases, J lost 8 bases, and 7 bases stayed unmatched. From germline, CDR1 is SGHAT and CDR2 FQNNGV. The CDR3 region is CASRGRGRYEQFF. CDR3 DNA: TGTGCCAGCAGGGGGAGGGGACGCTATGAGCAGTTCTTC.

V is TRBV11-2 and J is TRBJ2-7; perhaps TRBD2 as D (5 bases). Per germline, CDR1 SGHAT and CDR2 FQNNGV. V shed 5 bases and J shed 5 bases, with 19 bases lying between them. The CDR3 totals 15 residues. Written as DNA, the CDR3 is TGTGCCAGCAGCCCGCCGTGGGAGCGAAAGAACGAGCAGTACTTC. It is translated as CASSPPWERKNEQYF.

Note on this clonotype: This sequence may be a read error, since a much larger clone differs from it by one base. Written as DNA, the CDR3 is TGTGCCAGGAGTACTAGCGGAAACTACGAGCAGTACTTC. It is translated as CARSTSGNYEQYF. The gene calls are TRBV12-3 or TRBV12-4 and TRBJ2-7; TRBD2 aligns across 8 bases. V gave up 9 bases and J gave up 3 bases; unmatched junction bases: 7. This CDR3 is built from 13 residues.